These 4 T cell receptor beta chains were sequenced from one sample in a study of T cell responses to AZD1222 COVID-19 vaccine. The data were produced by immunoSEQ multiplex PCR, yet TCRdb's version contains in-frame clones alone and is incomplete. The sample records 73,000 or so clones, about four fifths being singletons. The sample consisted of peripheral blood, taken on day 0 of AZD1222 vaccination. Source of these receptors: an adult in good health.

The chain joins TRBV7-2 to TRBJ2-5; D is unresolved. The germline CDR1 and CDR2 sequences are SGHTA and FQGNSA. This CDR3 contains 11 residues. Trimming took off 0 bases at V and 5 bases at J, with 1 base between the two ends. CDR3 protein: CASSLAETQYF. In nucleotides, the CDR3 is TGTGCCAGCAGCTTAGCGGAGACCCAGTACTTC.

The chain combines TRBV5-4 with TRBJ2-2; tentative D call: TRBD1 (5 bases). Germline assignment: CDR1 SGHNT and CDR2 YYREEE (reference sequence). The CDR3 sequence is 16 residues long. V was trimmed by 0 bases and J by 5 bases, leaving 14 bases between them. CDR3 nucleotides: TGTGCCAGCAGCTTGGGGGGCGCGTTGCGGACCGGGGAGCTGTTTTTT. Translated, it gives CASSLGGALRTGELFF.

This clone was detected only once. The chain is built from TRBV2 and TRBJ2-4; the match to TRBD2 covers 9 bases. The CDR3 covers 16 residues. The J segment lost 2 bases and the V segment lost 4 bases, leaving 6 bases of the junction unmatched. In germline, CDR1 is SNHLY, CDR2 FYNNEI. The CDR3 sequence is CASSVGRGGPKNIQYF. The CDR3 region has the DNA TGTGCCAGCAGTGTGGGGCGGGGGGGACCCAAAAACATTCAGTACTTC.

The chain carries TRBV19 and TRBJ2-3; D may be TRBD2 (5 bases). The V end lost 3 bases, the J end lost 2 bases, and 15 bases lay between the germline ends. From germline, CDR1 is LNHDA and CDR2 SQIVND (reference sequence). The CDR3 is 16 residues long. CDR3 residues: CASSILTTGITDTQYF. CDR3 coding DNA: TGTGCCAGTAGTATCCTCACAACGGGGATCACAGATACGCAGTATTTT.